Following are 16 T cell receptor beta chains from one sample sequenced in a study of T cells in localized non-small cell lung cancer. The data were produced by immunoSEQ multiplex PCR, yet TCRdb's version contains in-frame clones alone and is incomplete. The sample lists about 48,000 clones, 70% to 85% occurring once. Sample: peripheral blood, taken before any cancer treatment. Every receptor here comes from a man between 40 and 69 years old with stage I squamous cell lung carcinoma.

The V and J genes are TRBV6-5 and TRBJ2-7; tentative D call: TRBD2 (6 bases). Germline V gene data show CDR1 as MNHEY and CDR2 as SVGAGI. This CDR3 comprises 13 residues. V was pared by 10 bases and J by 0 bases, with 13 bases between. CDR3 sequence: CAISGGDSYEQYF. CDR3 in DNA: TGTGCCATTTCCGGAGGGGACTCCTACGAGCAGTACTTC.

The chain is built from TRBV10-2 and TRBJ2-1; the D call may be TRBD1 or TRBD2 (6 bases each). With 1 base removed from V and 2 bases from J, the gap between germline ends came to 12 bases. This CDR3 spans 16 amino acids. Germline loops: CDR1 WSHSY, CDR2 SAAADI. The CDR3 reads CASSEYGGFAYNEQFF. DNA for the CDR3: TGCGCCAGCAGTGAGTACGGGGGCTTCGCCTACAATGAGCAGTTCTTC.

CDR3 in DNA: TGCGCCAGCAGCCAGGGGGACCCAACTAATGAAAAACTGTTTTTT. Residues: CASSQGDPTNEKLFF. The chain couples TRBV5-1 to TRBJ1-4, with 7 nucleotides matching TRBD1. Per the germline V gene, CDR1 is SGHRS and CDR2 is YFSETQ. V trimming: 4 bases; J trimming: 0 bases; junction bases outside the gene matches: 3. The CDR3 has 15 residues.

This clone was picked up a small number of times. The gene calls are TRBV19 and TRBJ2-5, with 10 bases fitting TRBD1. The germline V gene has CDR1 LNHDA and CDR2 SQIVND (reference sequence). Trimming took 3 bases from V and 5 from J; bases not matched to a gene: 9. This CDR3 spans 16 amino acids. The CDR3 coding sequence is TGTGCCAGTAGTATGGCCGGGACAGGGGATCGGGAGACCCAGTACTTC. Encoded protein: CASSMAGTGDRETQYF.

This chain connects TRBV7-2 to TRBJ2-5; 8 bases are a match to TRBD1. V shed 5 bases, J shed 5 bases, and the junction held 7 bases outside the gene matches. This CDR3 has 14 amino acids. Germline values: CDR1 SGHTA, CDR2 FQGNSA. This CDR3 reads CASSAGTGGETQYF. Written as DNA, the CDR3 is TGTGCCAGCAGCGCCGGGACAGGAGGCGAGACCCAGTACTTC.

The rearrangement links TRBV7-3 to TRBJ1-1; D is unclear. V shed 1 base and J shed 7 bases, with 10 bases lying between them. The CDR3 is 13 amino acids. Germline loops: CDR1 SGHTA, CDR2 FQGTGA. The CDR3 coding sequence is TGTGCCAGCAGCTTAAATCCTAGTGGTGAAGCTTTCTTT. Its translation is CASSLNPSGEAFF.

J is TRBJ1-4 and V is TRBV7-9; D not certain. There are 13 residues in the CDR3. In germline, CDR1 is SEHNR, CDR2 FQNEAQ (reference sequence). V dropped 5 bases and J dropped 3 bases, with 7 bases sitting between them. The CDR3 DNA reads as TGTGCCAGCAGCCCCAGAGCTAATGAAAAACTGTTTTTT. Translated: CASSPRANEKLFF.

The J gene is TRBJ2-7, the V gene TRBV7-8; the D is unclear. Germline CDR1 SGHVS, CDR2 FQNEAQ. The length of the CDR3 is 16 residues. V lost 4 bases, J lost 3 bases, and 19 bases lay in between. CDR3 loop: CASSSIDDLNNYEQYF. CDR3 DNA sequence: TGTGCCAGCAGCTCCATTGATGATCTAAACAACTACGAGCAGTACTTC.

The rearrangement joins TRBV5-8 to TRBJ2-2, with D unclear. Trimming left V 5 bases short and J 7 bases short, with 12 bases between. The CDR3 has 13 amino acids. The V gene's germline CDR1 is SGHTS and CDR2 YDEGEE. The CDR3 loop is CASRSRVIGELFF. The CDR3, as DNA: TGTGCCAGCAGGTCAAGGGTGATCGGGGAGCTGTTTTTT.

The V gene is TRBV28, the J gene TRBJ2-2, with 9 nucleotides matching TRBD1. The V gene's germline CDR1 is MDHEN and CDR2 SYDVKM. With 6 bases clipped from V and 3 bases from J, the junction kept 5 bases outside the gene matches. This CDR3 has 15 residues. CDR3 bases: TGTGCCAGCAGCTCAGACAGGGGGTACACCGGGGAGCTGTTTTTT. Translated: CASSSDRGYTGELFF.

CDR3 DNA sequence: TGTGCCAGCAGCTTAAAGAGACGTAACTCTGGAAACACCATATATTTT. Translating it yields CASSLKRRNSGNTIYF. J is TRBJ1-3 and V is TRBV11-3; D remains ambiguous. CDR1 and CDR2 from the germline V gene are SGHNT and YENEEA. The CDR3 has 16 residues. V was cut by 2 bases and J by 0 bases, with 11 bases left in between.

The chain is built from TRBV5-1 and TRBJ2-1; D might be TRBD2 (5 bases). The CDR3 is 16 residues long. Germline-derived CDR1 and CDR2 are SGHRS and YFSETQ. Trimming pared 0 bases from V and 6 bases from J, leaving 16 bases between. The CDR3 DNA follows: TGCGCCAGCAGCTTGGGTTCTCCCGGGCGGGTCAATGAGCAGTTCTTC. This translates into CASSLGSPGRVNEQFF.

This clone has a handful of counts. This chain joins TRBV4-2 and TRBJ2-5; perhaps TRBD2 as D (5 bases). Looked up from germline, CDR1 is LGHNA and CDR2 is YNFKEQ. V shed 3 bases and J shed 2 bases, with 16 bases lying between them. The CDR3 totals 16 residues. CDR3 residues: CASSHGESSRQETQYF. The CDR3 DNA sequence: TGTGCCAGCAGCCACGGGGAATCTAGCCGGCAAGAGACCCAGTACTTC.

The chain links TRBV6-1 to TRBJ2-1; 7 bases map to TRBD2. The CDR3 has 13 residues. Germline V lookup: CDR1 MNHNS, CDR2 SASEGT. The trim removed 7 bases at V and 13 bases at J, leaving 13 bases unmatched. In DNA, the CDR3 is TGTGCCAGCACCATAAGTGCCGGGGGGAGCCAGTTCTTC. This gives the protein CASTISAGGSQFF.

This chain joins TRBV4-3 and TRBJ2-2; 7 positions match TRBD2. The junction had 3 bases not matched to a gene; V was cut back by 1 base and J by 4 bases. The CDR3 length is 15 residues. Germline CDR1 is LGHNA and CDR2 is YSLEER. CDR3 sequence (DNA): TGCGCCAGCAGCCAAGGACTAGCCATCACCGGGGAGCTGTTTTTT. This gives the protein CASSQGLAITGELFF.

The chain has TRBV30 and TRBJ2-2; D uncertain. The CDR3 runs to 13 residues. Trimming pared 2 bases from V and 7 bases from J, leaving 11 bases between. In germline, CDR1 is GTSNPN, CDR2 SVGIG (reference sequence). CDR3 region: CAWSTISSGELFF. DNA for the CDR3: TGTGCCTGGAGTACTATTAGTAGCGGGGAGCTGTTTTTT. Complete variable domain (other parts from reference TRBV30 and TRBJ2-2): SQTIHQWPATLVQPVGSPLSLECTVEGTSNPNLYWYRQAAGRGLQLLFYSVGIGQISSEVPQNLSASRPQDRQFILSSKKLLLSDSGFYLCAWSTISSGELFFGEGSRLTVL.